One sample yielded the 8 T cell receptor beta chains listed below, sequenced in a study of T cell responses to AZD1222 COVID-19 vaccine. Clones were read by immunoSEQ multiplex PCR, and TCRdb kept only the in-frame ones, dropping some. The sample includes 160,000 or so clones, roughly 90% seen only once; the top ten take around 4.4%. The source was peripheral blood, collected 28 days after the second AZD1222 dose. All receptors derive from an adult who received the AZD1222 COVID-19 vaccine.

This chain links TRBV6-5 with TRBJ1-3, with unresolved D. The CDR3 totals 15 residues. The germline gives CDR1 MNHEY, CDR2 SVGAGI. Trimming removed 0 bases from V and 0 bases from J, with 6 bases in between. The CDR3: CASSYSVISGNTIYF. CDR3 DNA: TGTGCCAGCAGTTACTCAGTGATCTCTGGAAACACCATATATTTT.

This chain uses TRBV6-5 with TRBJ1-5; the D gene is possibly TRBD1 (6 bases). This CDR3 contains 14 residues. Trimming shortened V by 8 bases and J by 7 bases, and 18 bases separated the two germline ends. Germline-derived CDR1 and CDR2 are MNHEY and SVGAGI. CDR3 region: CASGGGQGGQPQHF. CDR3 sequence (DNA): TGTGCCAGCGGGGGGGGGCAGGGAGGCCAGCCCCAGCATTTT.

This clone has more than one count but fewer than ten. V usage is TRBV10-3 and J usage is TRBJ2-3; 8 bases match TRBD2. Per germline, CDR1 ENHRY and CDR2 SYGVKD. The CDR3 covers 13 residues. V trimming: 6 bases; J trimming: 5 bases; junction bases outside the gene matches: 4. CDR3 DNA sequence: TGTGCCATCAGCCCGGGGGGGGAAGATACGCAGTATTTT. This gives the protein CAISPGGEDTQYF.

This clone was counted between two and nine times. The CDR3 protein is CASGGNEAFF. The CDR3 DNA reads as TGTGCCAGTGGGGGGAATGAAGCTTTCTTT. The genes are TRBV11-2 and TRBJ1-1; a weak D match, TRBD1 (5 bases). V lost 9 bases to trimming and J lost 7 bases, with 9 bases between them. The CDR3 spans 10 residues. Germline CDR1 is SGHAT and CDR2 is FQNNGV.

V usage is TRBV5-6 and J usage is TRBJ1-2; D is uncertain. With 0 bases removed from V and 1 base from J, the gap between germline ends came to 7 bases. The germline V gene has CDR1 SGHDT and CDR2 YYEEEE. There are 14 residues in the CDR3. CDR3 coding DNA: TGTGCCAGCAGCTTGGGAAGGGTTAACTATGGCTACACCTTC. This codes for CASSLGRVNYGYTF.

The rearrangement links TRBV11-2 to TRBJ1-2, with 11 bases aligning to TRBD1. Germline loops: CDR1 SGHAT, CDR2 FQNNGV. The CDR3 contains 14 residues. Trimming at V came to 5 bases and at J to 4 bases, leaving 3 bases not matched to a gene. CDR3 sequence: CASSLGTGGYGYTF. CDR3 DNA: TGTGCCAGCAGCCTCGGGACAGGGGGCTATGGCTACACCTTC. The whole variable domain, filled in from reference TRBV11-2 and TRBJ1-2, reads EAGVAQSPRYKIIEKRQSVAFWCNPISGHATLYWYQQILGQGPKLLIQFQNNGVVDDSQLPKDRFSAERLKGVDSTLKIQPAKLEDSAVYLCASSLGTGGYGYTFGSGTRLTVV.

The rearrangement uses TRBV2 and TRBJ1-3; the D gene is possibly TRBD1 (6 bases). Germline V gene data show CDR1 as SNHLY and CDR2 as FYNNEI. The CDR3 loop spans 15 amino acids. The V end lost 6 bases, the J end lost 3 bases, and 15 bases lay between the germline ends. The CDR3 sequence is CASSAMGGIGNTIYF. DNA of the CDR3: TGTGCCAGCAGCGCGATGGGGGGCATTGGAAACACCATATATTTT.

This clone appeared once. The chain recombines TRBV19 with TRBJ1-5; perhaps TRBD1 as D (6 bases). This CDR3 is 14 amino acids long. Germline V lookup: CDR1 LNHDA, CDR2 SQIVND (reference sequence). With 6 bases removed from V and 0 bases from J, the gap between germline ends came to 9 bases. CDR3 in amino acids: CASRAGHSNQPQHF. CDR3 DNA: TGTGCCAGTAGAGCGGGACATAGCAATCAGCCCCAGCATTTT.